This T cell receptor beta chain was sequenced for a study of cytomegalovirus exposure and HLA in healthy donors. Although they were nominally healthy when sampled, donors likely had unrecorded immune exposures. With 60 Vbeta and 13 Jbeta primers, the PCR was carried out. Using immunoSEQ multiplex PCR, the repertoire was profiled, and TCRdb retains in-frame clones only, with some absent. The sample carries some 170,000 clones, roughly 85% recorded once. This CDR3 is built from 15 residues. The germline V gene has CDR1 MNHEY and CDR2 SVGAGI. The junction had 7 bases not matched to a gene; V was cut back by 2 bases and J by 4 bases. Findings and caveats of the study: Within the data, a cluster of highly shared sequence variants was likely a sequencing artifact. A later analysis linked a missense DCLRE1C variant to TCR beta V- and J-gene trimming. Relative to the roughly 700-donor mean, N-insertions were reportedly fewer in an Asian-associated ancestry cluster in a later analysis.

This clone was counted only a few times. Its antigen is not identified. The receptor's source is a man aged 18 to 29 in good health and CMV-seropositive. Sample: PBMCs. The chain combines TRBV6-5 with TRBJ1-2, with 7 bases lining up with TRBD1. The CDR3 here is CASSYPTGLFYGYTF. In DNA, the CDR3 is TGTGCCAGCAGTTACCCGACAGGGTTATTCTATGGCTACACCTTC.